The clone carrying this T cell receptor beta chain was detected only a few times. This specimen belongs to a study of T cells in Graves' hyperthyroidism and ophthalmopathy. After removal of 6 bases from V and 2 bases from J, the junction contained 13 bases not matched to a gene. This CDR3 is 16 amino acids long. Germline CDR1 and CDR2: DFQATT and SNEGSKA (reference sequence). Amplified TCR beta CDR3 regions came from RNA transcripts. Using the HTBI primer set, a first-round RT-PCR was run on the TCR CDR3. TCRdb recomputed calls from the multiplex PCR reads with MiXCR, one row per CDR3 protein. This table holds fewer than 350,000 distinct CDR3 sequences, around 18% found once.

This chain connects TRBV20-1 to TRBJ1-5; 7 bases align to TRBD1. Material for sequencing was blood. The source of this sequence is a woman aged 40 to 50 with Graves' ophthalmopathy. Written as DNA, the CDR3 is TGCAGTGCCAGGGAGGCAGGGGGTTTGGGCAATCAGCCCCAGCATTTT. Encoded protein: CSAREAGGLGNQPQHF.